The text below deals with one TCR beta chain. The antigen is not known. The data are from a study of prognosis after radiotherapy for stage I lung cancer. Study details: Patients were enrolled between early 2018 and 2019 (all with stage I non-small cell lung cancer).

Genomic DNA yielded TCR beta CDR3, amplified by two-round multiplex PCR. Round one of PCR was performed, and it used primers specific to each TRBV and TRBJ gene. In TCRdb, the multiplex PCR reads were re-called with MiXCR into one record per CDR3 protein. The table shows more than 11,000 distinct CDR3 sequences, with 50% occurring only once. There are 15 residues in the CDR3. Germline V lookup: CDR1 LNHDA, CDR2 SQIVND (reference sequence). V shed 3 bases, J shed 5 bases, and the junction held 4 bases outside the gene matches. Study observations and caveats: After stereotactic body radiation therapy, patients with later distant metastases showed lower Shannon entropy.

This chain connects TRBV19 to TRBJ1-4; 9 bases agree with TRBD1. This sequence originates from a donor over 45 with non-small cell lung cancer. The sample here was PBMCs, taken before or after stereotactic body radiation therapy (not recorded which). As DNA, the CDR3 is TGTGCCAGTAGTATGAGACAGGGGGGGAATGAAAAACTGTTTTTT. This translates into CASSMRQGGNEKLFF.